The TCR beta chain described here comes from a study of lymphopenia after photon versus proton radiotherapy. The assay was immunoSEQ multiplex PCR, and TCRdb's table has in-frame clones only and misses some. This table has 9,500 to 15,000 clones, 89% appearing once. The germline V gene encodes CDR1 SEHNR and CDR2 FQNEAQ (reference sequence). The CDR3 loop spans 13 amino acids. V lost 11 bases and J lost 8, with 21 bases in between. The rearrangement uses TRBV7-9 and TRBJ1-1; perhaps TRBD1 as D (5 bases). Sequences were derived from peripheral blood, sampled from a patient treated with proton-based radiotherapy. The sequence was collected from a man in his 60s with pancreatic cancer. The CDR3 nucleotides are TGTGCCGTCGGGGGTTTGGCCCGCAGGGAAGCTTTCTTT. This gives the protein CAVGGLARREAFF. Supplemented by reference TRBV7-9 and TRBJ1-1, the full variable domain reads DTGVSQNPRHKITKRGQNVTFRCDPISEHNRLYWYRQTLGQGPEFLTYFQNEAQLEKSRLLSDRFSAERPKGSFSTLEIQRTEQGDSAMYLCAVGGLARREAFFGQGTRLTVV.